This T cell receptor (beta chain) was captured by sequencing in a study of T cells after yellow fever vaccination. MiXCR was run by TCRdb on the 5' RACE reads, yielding one entry per CDR3 protein. Among fewer than 650,000 distinct CDR3 sequences listed, roughly a fifth were seen once. This clonotype was counted between two and nine times. This CDR3 spans 13 amino acids. V lost 4 bases to trimming and J lost 9 bases, with 13 bases between them. Germline loops: CDR1 MNHEY, CDR2 SVGEGT. This clonotype was sampled from a man younger than 35 who received the YFV17D yellow fever vaccine. This chain connects TRBV6-2 or TRBV6-3 to TRBJ2-1, with D possibly TRBD2 on 6 matching bases. The sequenced sample was PBMCs, obtained around 3 weeks after the first yellow fever vaccination. CDR3 coding DNA: TGTGCCAGCAGTTCTTTTAGCGGAAGTGAGCAGTTCTTC. Amino acid sequence: CASSSFSGSEQFF.